The rows below give T cell receptor beta chains drawn from one sample of a study of regulatory T cells in long-lasting Graves disease. MiXCR was run by TCRdb on the multiplex PCR reads, yielding one entry per CDR3 protein. This table holds around 250,000 distinct CDR3 sequences, around 17% found once. The specimen comprised peripheral blood mononuclear cells (PBMCs), sampled at new diagnosis, from a patient treated with antithyroid drugs. The receptors were sampled from a female donor with Graves disease. CDR3s include the opening cysteine and the closing phenylalanine or tryptophan. A D gene is named only where the DNA matches it firmly. Size tells how often a clone was seen (once, few, many) or the class of an expanded clone, and some rows leave it out.

clone_size	j_call	d_call	v_call	cdr3_nt	cdr3_aa
many	TRBJ2-7	-	TRBV19	TGTGCCAGTAGTATCCGTAGCCCTGGCTCCGAGCAGTACTTC	CASSIRSPGSEQYF
many	TRBJ2-1	-	TRBV19	TGTGCCAGTAGTATCTTGTACTACAATGAGCAGTTCTTC	CASSILYYNEQFF
many	TRBJ2-1	-	TRBV6-2/TRBV6-3	TGTGCCAGCAGGTCGGGCGGCTACAATGAGCAGTTCTTC	CASRSGGYNEQFF
many	TRBJ2-7	TRBD2	TRBV10-1	TGCGCCAGCAGTGAGGATTGGAGGGAGGGACTCGACGAGCAGTACTTC	CASSEDWREGLDEQYF
many	TRBJ1-1	-	TRBV28	TGTGCCAGCGAATCCCTTGGGGGGGCGAACACTGAAGCTTTCTTT	CASESLGGANTEAFF
few	TRBJ2-5	TRBD2	TRBV13	TGTGCCAGCAGCTTTGGAGTAGCGGGAAGGGAGACCCAGTACTTC	CASSFGVAGRETQYF
many	TRBJ2-3	-	TRBV7-2	TGTGCCAGCAGGTTCCCCGGAGGGAGAGATACGCAGTATTTT	CASRFPGGRDTQYF
-	TRBJ2-3	-	TRBV6-5	TGTGCCAGCAGTTACTCGGTAGGGCCAGATACGAAGTATTTT	CASSYSVGPDTKYF
-	TRBJ1-3	-	TRBV10-1	TGCGACTTTAAACCGGGCGAAAACACCATATATTTT	CDFKPGENTIYF
-	TRBJ2-2	-	TRBV30	TGTGCCTGGAGTGTACTTGACACGAACACCGGGGAGCTGTTTTTT	CAWSVLDTNTGELFF
-	TRBJ2-1	-	TRBV11-3	TGTGCCAGCAGCCCCCCGGTGAGGGATGAGCAGTTCTTC	CASSPPVRDEQFF
many	TRBJ2-7	-	TRBV12-3/TRBV12-4	TGTGCCAGCAAGACAGGACCCGACAGCTCCTACGAGCAGTACTTC	CASKTGPDSSYEQYF
many	TRBJ1-5	-	TRBV28	TGTGCCAGCAGTGGAGGAGGGTACCAGCCCCAGCATTTT	CASSGGGYQPQHF
-	TRBJ2-1	-	TRBV19	TGTGCCAGTAGTCCCTCAGGGATGAATGAGCAGTTCTTC	CASSPSGMNEQFF
many	TRBJ2-7	TRBD1	TRBV27	TGTGCCAGCAGAGGACTGACAGGGTTGGAGCAGTACTTC	CASRGLTGLEQYF
few	TRBJ2-7	TRBD2	TRBV5-1	TGCGCCAGCAGCTTGGTCGGACTAGCGAGCGAGCAGTACTTC	CASSLVGLASEQYF
-	TRBJ2-3	TRBD1	TRBV29-1	TGCAGCGTGTTCAGACAGGGGACAGATACGCAGTATTTT	CSVFRQGTDTQYF
many	TRBJ2-3	-	TRBV7-2	TGTGCCAGCAGCTTAGGGCGGTATAGCACAGATACGCAGTATTTT	CASSLGRYSTDTQYF
many	TRBJ1-5	-	TRBV11-2	TGTGCCAGCAGCTTAGGAACGAGCAATCAGCCCCAGCATTTT	CASSLGTSNQPQHF
many	TRBJ2-5	-	TRBV28	TGTGCCACCACACAAACCCAAGAGACCCAGTACTTC	CATTQTQETQYF
many	TRBJ2-1	-	TRBV28	TGTGCCAATTCCAGGGGGGCATGGAATGAGCAGTTCTTC	CANSRGAWNEQFF
-	TRBJ2-7	-	TRBV7-9	TGTGCCAGCAGCCGGGATGGTAGGGACGAGCAGTACTTC	CASSRDGRDEQYF
many	TRBJ2-1	-	TRBV9	TGTGCCAGCAGCGGAGCCCCGCCAGGGATGGTAATTGGCAATGAGCAGTTCTTC	CASSGAPPGMVIGNEQFF
many	TRBJ2-1	-	TRBV7-9	TGTGCCAGCAGCTTCCTAGCTGGTGATGAGCAGTTCTTC	CASSFLAGDEQFF
many	TRBJ1-1	TRBD1	TRBV6-2/TRBV6-3	TGTGCCAGCAGTTCGGGGACAGGGGGCCGAACTGAAGCTTTCTTT	CASSSGTGGRTEAFF
many	TRBJ2-1	-	TRBV24-1	TGTGCCACCAGTGATCCCGACTTTCGCAATGAGCAGTTCTTC	CATSDPDFRNEQFF
once	TRBJ1-2	-	TRBV6-1	TGTGCCAGCAGCGCTACGACAGGCTCGCTCTATGGCTACACCTTC	CASSATTGSLYGYTF
many	TRBJ2-1	-	TRBV11-1	TGTGCCAGCAGCTTGGGGGAGGTCAATGAGCAGTTCTTC	CASSLGEVNEQFF
many	TRBJ2-1	-	TRBV14	TGTGCCAGCAGCCAGGACAGTCGCTATGAGCAGTTCTTC	CASSQDSRYEQFF
few	TRBJ2-1	-	TRBV6-1	TGTGCCAGCAGTCAACTAGGGCGGCGGTTCTTC	CASSQLGRRFF
many	TRBJ1-5	TRBD1	TRBV28	TGTGCCAGCAGCACAGGGGCGCCGGGGCCCCAGCATTTT	CASSTGAPGPQHF
-	TRBJ2-7	-	TRBV12-3/TRBV12-4	TGTGCCAGCAGTTTAGTCCCCAACTACGAGCAGTACTTC	CASSLVPNYEQYF
many	TRBJ2-7	-	TRBV7-2	TGTGCCAGCAGCAACCGGGACGGAATCTCCTACGAGCAGTACTTC	CASSNRDGISYEQYF
many	TRBJ2-1	TRBD2	TRBV30	TGTGCCTGGAGTGTAGACGGGAGGGCCGGTAATGAGCAGTTCTTC	CAWSVDGRAGNEQFF
many	TRBJ1-1	-	TRBV4-1	TGCGCCAGCAGCCAAGATGTGGGCGTGGGGAAAGCTTTCTTT	CASSQDVGVGKAFF
many	TRBJ2-3	-	TRBV20-1	TGCAGTGTTCCGAGCGGAACCTCTAGCACAGATACGCAGTATTTT	CSVPSGTSSTDTQYF
-	TRBJ2-7	-	TRBV6-1	TGTGCCAGCAGGGATAATCCAGGGACCCGGGTCTACGAGCAGTACTTC	CASRDNPGTRVYEQYF
few	TRBJ2-2	TRBD1	TRBV20-1	TGCAGTGCTCCAGGACAGGGGAAGTACACCGGGGAGCTGTTTTTT	CSAPGQGKYTGELFF
-	TRBJ1-1	-	TRBV20-1	TGCAGTGCTACCGCAGGGTCGGGGAACACTGAAGCTTTCTTT	CSATAGSGNTEAFF
many	TRBJ2-1	TRBD2	TRBV10-2	TGCGCCAGCAGTGACCTAGCGGGCTACAATGAGCAGTTCTTC	CASSDLAGYNEQFF
-	TRBJ2-7	TRBD1	TRBV9	TGTGCCAGCAGCGTCACCGACAGGGGTGGGCACGAGCAGTACTTC	CASSVTDRGGHEQYF
-	TRBJ2-7	TRBD1	TRBV12-3/TRBV12-4	TGTGCCAGCAGGACAGGGGAGATCCACGAGCAGTACTTC	CASRTGEIHEQYF